This TCR beta chain was sequenced during a study of radiation and T cells in renal cell carcinoma. Overall study results and limits: Sampling covered only 0.95 to 1 g of each tumor. Compared with controls, irradiated tumors had more, larger dominant CDR3 motifs.

Germline assignment: CDR1 MDHEN and CDR2 SYDVKM. This CDR3 is 15 amino acids long. Trimming cost V 1 base and J 4 bases, with 11 bases left between them. For this clone: Its specificity is unknown.

The table came from immunoSEQ multiplex PCR; TCRdb's copy has only in-frame clones and leaves some out. This sample yields over 10,000 clones, of which approximately 68% are seen a single time; over 15% belongs to the top ten. The treatment was: treatment-naive control, cytoreductive nephrectomy. Control samples are tumors resected by cytoreductive nephrectomy without prior radiation. This renal cell carcinoma was of the clear cell type. The chain uses TRBV28 and TRBJ1-3; maybe TRBD1 (6 bases). The source material was tumor tissue, sampled from a patient whose treatment was nephrectomy without radiotherapy. The clonotype was recovered from a woman of 80 years or more with renal cell carcinoma. CDR3 in amino acids: CASSLSPGAGNTIYF. CDR3 sequence (DNA): TGTGCCAGCAGTTTATCTCCAGGGGCAGGAAACACCATATATTTT.